This T cell receptor (beta chain) was captured by sequencing in a study of cytomegalovirus exposure and HLA in healthy donors. The assay was immunoSEQ multiplex PCR, and TCRdb's table has in-frame clones only and misses some. The sample contains roughly 300,000 clones, 86% of which appear only once. CDR3 size: 13 residues. Trimming took 7 bases from V and 1 from J, leaving 10 bases between them. CDR1 and CDR2 from the germline V gene are MDHEN and SYDVKM. The sample taken for sequencing was PBMCs. V and J are TRBV28 and TRBJ1-1; D uncertain. The sequence was collected from a woman aged 18-30 years in good health and CMV-seronegative. CDR3 DNA: TGTGCCAGCACTTCCCCCCCGAACACTGAAGCTTTCTTT. Translation: CASTSPPNTEAFF. The full variable domain, completed using reference TRBV28 and TRBJ1-1, is DVKVTQSSRYLVKRTGEKVFLECVQDMDHENMFWYRQDPGLGLRLIYFSYDVKMKEKGDIPEGYSVSREKKERFSLILESASTNQTSMYLCASTSPPNTEAFFGQGTRLTVV.